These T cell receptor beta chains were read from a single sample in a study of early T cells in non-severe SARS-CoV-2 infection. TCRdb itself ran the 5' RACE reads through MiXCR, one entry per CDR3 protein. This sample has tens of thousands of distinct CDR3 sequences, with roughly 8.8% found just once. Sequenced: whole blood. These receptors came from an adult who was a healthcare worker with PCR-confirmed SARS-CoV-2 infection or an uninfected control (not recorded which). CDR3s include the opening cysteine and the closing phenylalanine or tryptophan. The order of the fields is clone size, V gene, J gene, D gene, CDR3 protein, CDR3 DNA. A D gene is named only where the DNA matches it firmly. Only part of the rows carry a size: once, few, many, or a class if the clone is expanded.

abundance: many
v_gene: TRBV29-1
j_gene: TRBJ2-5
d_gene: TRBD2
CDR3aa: CSVVASGGVETQYF
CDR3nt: TGCAGCGTTGTGGCTAGCGGGGGGGTTGAGACCCAGTACTTC

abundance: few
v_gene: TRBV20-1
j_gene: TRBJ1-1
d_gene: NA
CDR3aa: CSARDPRPRGEAFF
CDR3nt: TGCAGTGCTAGAGATCCTCGGCCCCGGGGTGAAGCTTTCTTT

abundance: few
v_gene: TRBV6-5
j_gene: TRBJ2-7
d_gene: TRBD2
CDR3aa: CASSYSGLAGAGEQYF
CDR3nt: TGTGCCAGCAGTTACTCGGGACTAGCGGGGGCGGGGGAGCAGTACTTC

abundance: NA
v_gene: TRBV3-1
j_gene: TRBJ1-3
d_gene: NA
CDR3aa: CASSQGIARLGSGNTIYF
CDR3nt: TGTGCCAGCAGCCAAGGAATAGCCAGGTTAGGCTCTGGAAACACCATATATTTT

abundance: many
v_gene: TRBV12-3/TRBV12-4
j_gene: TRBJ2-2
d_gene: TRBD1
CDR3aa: CASSLGTGPGELFF
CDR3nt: TGTGCCAGCAGTCTCGGGACAGGGCCCGGGGAGCTGTTTTTT

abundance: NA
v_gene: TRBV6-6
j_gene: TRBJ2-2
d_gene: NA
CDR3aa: CASSEQSANTGELFF
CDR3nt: TGTGCCAGCAGTGAGCAGTCTGCGAACACCGGGGAGCTGTTTTTT

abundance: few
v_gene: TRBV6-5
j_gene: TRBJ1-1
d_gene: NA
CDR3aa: CASKRDTEAFF
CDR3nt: TGTGCCAGCAAGAGGGACACTGAAGCTTTCTTT

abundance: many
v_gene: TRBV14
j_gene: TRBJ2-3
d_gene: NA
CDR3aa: CASSRLDFGTDTQYF
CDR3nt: TGTGCCAGCAGCCGGCTGGATTTCGGCACAGATACGCAGTATTTT

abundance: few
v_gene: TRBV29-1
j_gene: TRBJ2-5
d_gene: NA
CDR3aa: CSGGDIGETQYF
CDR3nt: TGCAGCGGGGGGGACATCGGAGAGACCCAGTACTTC

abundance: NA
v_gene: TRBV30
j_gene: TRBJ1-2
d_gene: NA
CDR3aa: CAWSSWGETNGYTF
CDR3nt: TGTGCCTGGAGTAGCTGGGGGGAAACGAATGGCTACACCTTC

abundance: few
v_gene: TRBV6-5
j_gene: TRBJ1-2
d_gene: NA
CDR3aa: CASTPMGGGYGYTF
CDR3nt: TGTGCCAGCACCCCTATGGGAGGGGGCTATGGCTACACCTTC

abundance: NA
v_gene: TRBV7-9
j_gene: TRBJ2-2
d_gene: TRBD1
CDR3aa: CASSLTGTIGELFF
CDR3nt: TGTGCCAGCAGCTTGACAGGGACAATCGGGGAGCTGTTTTTT

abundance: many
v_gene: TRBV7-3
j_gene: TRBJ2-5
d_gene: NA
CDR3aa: CASSLNPSETQYF
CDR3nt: TGTGCCAGCAGCTTAAACCCGTCGGAGACCCAGTACTTC

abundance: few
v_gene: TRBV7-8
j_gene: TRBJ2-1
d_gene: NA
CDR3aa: CASSFIGANIPYNEQFF
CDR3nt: TGTGCCAGCAGCTTTATAGGGGCTAATATCCCCTACAATGAGCAGTTCTTC

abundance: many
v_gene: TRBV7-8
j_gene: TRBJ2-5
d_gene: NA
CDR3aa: CASSPGTISQETQYF
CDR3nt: TGTGCCAGCAGCCCGGGGACCATCTCCCAAGAGACCCAGTACTTC

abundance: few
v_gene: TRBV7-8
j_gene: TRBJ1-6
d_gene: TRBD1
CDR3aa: CASSFETGRDSPLHF
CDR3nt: TGTGCCAGCAGCTTTGAGACAGGGAGGGATTCACCCCTCCACTTT

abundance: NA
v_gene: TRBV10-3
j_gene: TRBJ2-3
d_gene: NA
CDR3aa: CAISASQADTQYF
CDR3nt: TGTGCCATCAGTGCCTCCCAGGCAGATACGCAGTATTTT

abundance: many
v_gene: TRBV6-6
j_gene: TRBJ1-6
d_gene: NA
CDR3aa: CASSRAEYNSPLHF
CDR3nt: TGTGCCAGCAGTCGGGCTGAGTATAATTCACCCCTCCACTTT

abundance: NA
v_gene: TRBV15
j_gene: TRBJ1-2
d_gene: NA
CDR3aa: CATSRDSEAAYGYTF
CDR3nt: TGTGCCACCAGCAGAGATTCCGAGGCAGCCTATGGCTACACCTTC

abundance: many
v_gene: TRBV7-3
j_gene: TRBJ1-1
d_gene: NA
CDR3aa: CASSLTGNTEAFF
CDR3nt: TGTGCCAGCAGCTTAACCGGGAACACTGAAGCTTTCTTT

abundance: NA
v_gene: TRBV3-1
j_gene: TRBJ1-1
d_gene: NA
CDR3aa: CASSQYNTEAFF
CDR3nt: TGTGCCAGCAGCCAGTATAACACTGAAGCTTTCTTT

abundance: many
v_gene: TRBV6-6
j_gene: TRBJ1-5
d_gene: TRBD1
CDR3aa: CASTPTGEQPQHF
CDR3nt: TGTGCCAGCACCCCGACAGGGGAGCAGCCCCAGCATTTT

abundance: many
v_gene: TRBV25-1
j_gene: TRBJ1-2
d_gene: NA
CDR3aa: CASSLGGMDGYTF
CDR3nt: TGTGCCAGCAGCCTGGGGGGTATGGATGGCTACACCTTC

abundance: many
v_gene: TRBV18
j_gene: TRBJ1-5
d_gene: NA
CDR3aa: CASSRRDQPQHF
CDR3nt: TGTGCCAGCTCAAGACGGGATCAGCCCCAGCATTTT

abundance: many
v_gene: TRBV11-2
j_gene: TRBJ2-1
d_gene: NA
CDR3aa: CASSSKPEQFF
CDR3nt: TGTGCCAGCAGCTCCAAACCCGAGCAGTTCTTC

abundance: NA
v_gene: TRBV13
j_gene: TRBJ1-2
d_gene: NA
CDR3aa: CASSFLSAGRDDGYTF
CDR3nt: TGTGCCAGCAGCTTCCTATCCGCAGGGAGGGATGATGGCTACACCTTC

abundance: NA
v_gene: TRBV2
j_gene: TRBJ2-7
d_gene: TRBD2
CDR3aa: CASSAGPSYEQYF
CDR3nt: TGTGCCAGCTCAGCGGGGCCCTCCTACGAGCAGTACTTC

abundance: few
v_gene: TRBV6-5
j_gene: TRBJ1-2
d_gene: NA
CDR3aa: CASSYSGRGDGYTF
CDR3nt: TGTGCCAGCAGTTACTCCGGCAGGGGAGATGGCTACACCTTC

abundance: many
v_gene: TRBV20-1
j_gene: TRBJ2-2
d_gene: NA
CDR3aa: CSAREGPTGELFF
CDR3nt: TGCAGTGCTAGAGAAGGACCTACCGGGGAGCTGTTTTTT

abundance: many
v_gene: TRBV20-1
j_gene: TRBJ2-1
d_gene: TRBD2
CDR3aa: CSAMGLAIKANEQFF
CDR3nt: TGCAGTGCTATGGGACTAGCGATTAAGGCCAATGAGCAGTTCTTC